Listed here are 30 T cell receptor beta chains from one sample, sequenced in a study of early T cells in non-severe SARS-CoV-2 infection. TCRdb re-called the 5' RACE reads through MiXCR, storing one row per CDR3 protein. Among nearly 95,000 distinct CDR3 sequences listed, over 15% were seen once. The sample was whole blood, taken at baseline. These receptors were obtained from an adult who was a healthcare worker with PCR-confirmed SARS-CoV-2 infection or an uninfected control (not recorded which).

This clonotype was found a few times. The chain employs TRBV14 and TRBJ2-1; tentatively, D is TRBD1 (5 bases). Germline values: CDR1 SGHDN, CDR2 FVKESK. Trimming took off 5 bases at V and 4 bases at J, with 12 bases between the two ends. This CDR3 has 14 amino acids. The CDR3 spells CASSYDSFYNEQFF. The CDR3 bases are TGTGCCAGCAGCTACGACAGTTTTTACAATGAGCAGTTCTTC.

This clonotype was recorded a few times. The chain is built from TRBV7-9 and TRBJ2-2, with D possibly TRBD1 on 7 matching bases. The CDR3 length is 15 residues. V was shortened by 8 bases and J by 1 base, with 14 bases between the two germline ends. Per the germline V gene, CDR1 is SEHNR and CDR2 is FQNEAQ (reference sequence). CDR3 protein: CASVRRDRNTGELFF. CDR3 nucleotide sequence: TGTGCCAGCGTACGGCGGGACAGGAACACCGGGGAGCTGTTTTTT.

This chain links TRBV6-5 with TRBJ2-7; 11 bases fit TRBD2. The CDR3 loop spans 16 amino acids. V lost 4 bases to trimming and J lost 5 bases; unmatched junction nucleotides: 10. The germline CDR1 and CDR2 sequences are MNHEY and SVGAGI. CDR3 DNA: TGTGCCAGCAGTTCCTTAGCGGGAGGGCCAGGCAACGAGCAGTACTTC. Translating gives CASSSLAGGPGNEQYF.

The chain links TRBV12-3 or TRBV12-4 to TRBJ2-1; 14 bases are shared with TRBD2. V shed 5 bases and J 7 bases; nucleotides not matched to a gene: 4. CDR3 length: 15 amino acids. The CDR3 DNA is TGTGCCAGCAGTCCGGGACTAGCGGGAGTGAATGAGCAGTTCTTC. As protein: CASSPGLAGVNEQFF.

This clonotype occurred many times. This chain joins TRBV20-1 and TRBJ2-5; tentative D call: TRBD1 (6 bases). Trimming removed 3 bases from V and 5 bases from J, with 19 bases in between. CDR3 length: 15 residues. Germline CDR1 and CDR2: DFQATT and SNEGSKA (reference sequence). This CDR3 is CSASRRTGKGETQYF. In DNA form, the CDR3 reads TGCAGTGCTAGTAGAAGAACAGGGAAGGGCGAGACCCAGTACTTC.

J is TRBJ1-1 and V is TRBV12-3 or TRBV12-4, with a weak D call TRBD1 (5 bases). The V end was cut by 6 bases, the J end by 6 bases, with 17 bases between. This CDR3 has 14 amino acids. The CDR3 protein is CASSRTRRDSEAFF. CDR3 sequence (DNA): TGTGCCAGCAGCCGAACCCGCAGGGACTCTGAAGCTTTCTTT.

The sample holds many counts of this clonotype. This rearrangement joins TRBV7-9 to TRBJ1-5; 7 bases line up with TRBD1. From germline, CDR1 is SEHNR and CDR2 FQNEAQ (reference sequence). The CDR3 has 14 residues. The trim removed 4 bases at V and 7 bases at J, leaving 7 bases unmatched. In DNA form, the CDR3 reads TGTGCCAGCAGCTCAGACAGGGTTGGACAGCCCCAGCATTTT. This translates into CASSSDRVGQPQHF.

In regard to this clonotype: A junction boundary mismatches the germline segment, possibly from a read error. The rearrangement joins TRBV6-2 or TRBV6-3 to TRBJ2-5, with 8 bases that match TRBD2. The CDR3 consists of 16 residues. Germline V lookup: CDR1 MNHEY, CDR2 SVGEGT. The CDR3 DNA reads TGTGCCAGCAGCTACTCCCGGACTAGCCAAATAGAGACCCAGTACTTC. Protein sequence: CASSYSRTSQIETQYF.

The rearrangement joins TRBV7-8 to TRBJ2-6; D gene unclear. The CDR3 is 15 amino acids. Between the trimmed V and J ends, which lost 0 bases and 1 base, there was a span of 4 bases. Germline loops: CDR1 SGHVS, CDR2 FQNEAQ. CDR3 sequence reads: CASSLASSGANVLTF. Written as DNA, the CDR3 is TGTGCCAGCAGCTTAGCTAGTTCTGGGGCCAACGTCCTGACTTTC.

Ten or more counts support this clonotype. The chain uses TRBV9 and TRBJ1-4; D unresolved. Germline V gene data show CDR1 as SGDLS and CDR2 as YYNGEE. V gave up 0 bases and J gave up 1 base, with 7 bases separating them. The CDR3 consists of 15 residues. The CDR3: CASSVGGGTNEKLFF. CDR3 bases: TGTGCCAGCAGCGTAGGTGGCGGAACTAATGAAAAACTGTTTTTT.

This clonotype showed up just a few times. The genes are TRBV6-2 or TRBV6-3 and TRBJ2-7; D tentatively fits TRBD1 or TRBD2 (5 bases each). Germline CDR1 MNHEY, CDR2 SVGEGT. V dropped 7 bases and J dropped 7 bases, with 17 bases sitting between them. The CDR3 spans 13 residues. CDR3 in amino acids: CASTWTPSGEQYF. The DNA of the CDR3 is TGTGCCAGCACGTGGACACCTTCGGGGGAGCAGTACTTC.

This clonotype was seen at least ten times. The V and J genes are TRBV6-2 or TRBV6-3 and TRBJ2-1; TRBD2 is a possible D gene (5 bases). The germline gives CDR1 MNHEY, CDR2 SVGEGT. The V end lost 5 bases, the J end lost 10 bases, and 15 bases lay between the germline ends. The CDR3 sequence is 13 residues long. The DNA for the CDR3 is TGTGCCAGCAGTCGTACCATACGCGGGGAGCAGTTCTTC. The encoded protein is CASSRTIRGEQFF.

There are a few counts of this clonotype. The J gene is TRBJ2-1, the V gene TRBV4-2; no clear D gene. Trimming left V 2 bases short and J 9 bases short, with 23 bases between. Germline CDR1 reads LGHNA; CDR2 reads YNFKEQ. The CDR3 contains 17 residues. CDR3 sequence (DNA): TGTGCCAGCAGCCAATCGACCAGGACCCTACTTAACGTTGAGCAGTTCTTC. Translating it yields CASSQSTRTLLNVEQFF.

The CDR3 here is CASSVSSMSVGSLHF. DNA of the CDR3: TGTGCCAGCAGCGTTTCGTCAATGTCGGTCGGATCCCTCCACTTT. The chain employs TRBV9 and TRBJ1-6; D not certain. In germline, CDR1 is SGDLS, CDR2 YYNGEE. The CDR3 length is 15 residues. Trimming took 2 bases from V and 14 from J, leaving 20 bases between them. Combining the CDR3 with reference TRBV9 and TRBJ1-6 gives the whole variable domain DSGVTQTPKHLITATGQRVTLRCSPRSGDLSVYWYQQSLDQGLQFLIQYYNGEERAKGNILERFSAQQFPDLHSELNLSSLELGDSALYFCASSVSSMSVGSLHFGNGTRLTVT.

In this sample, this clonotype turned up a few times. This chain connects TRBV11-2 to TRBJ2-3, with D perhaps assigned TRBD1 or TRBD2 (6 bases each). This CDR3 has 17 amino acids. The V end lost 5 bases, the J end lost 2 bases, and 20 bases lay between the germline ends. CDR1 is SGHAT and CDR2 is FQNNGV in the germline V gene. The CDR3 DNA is TGTGCCAGCAGCACAATCGGGGGCTACCCTAACACAGATACGCAGTATTTT. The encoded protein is CASSTIGGYPNTDTQYF.

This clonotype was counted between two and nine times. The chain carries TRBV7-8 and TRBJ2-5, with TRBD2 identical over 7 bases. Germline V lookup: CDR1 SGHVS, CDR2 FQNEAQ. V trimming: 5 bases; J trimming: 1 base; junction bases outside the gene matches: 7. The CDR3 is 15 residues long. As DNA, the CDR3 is TGTGCCAGCAGCCCTAGGGCTAGCGGCCAAGAGACCCAGTACTTC. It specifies CASSPRASGQETQYF.

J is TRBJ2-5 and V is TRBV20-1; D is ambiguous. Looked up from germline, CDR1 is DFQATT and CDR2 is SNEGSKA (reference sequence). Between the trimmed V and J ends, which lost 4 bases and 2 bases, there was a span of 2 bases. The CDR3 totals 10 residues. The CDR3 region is CSAKQETQYF. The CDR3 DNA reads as TGCAGTGCTAAACAAGAGACCCAGTACTTC.

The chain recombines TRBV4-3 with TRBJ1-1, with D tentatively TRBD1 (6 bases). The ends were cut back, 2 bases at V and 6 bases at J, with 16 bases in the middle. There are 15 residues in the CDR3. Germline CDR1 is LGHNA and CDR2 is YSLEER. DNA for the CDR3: TGCGCCAGCAGCCAAAGTATCGGGGGGCAGGCTGAAGCTTTCTTT. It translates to CASSQSIGGQAEAFF.

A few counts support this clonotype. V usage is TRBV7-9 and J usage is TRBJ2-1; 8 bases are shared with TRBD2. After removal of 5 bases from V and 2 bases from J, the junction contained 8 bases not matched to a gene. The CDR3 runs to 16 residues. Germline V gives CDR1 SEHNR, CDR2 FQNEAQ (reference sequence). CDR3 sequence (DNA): TGTGCCAGCAGCCCAGAATTAGCGGGGCCCTACAATGAGCAGTTCTTC. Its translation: CASSPELAGPYNEQFF. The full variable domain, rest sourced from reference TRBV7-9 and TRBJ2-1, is DTGVSQNPRHKITKRGQNVTFRCDPISEHNRLYWYRQTLGQGPEFLTYFQNEAQLEKSRLLSDRFSAERPKGSFSTLEIQRTEQGDSAMYLCASSPELAGPYNEQFFGPGTRLTVL.

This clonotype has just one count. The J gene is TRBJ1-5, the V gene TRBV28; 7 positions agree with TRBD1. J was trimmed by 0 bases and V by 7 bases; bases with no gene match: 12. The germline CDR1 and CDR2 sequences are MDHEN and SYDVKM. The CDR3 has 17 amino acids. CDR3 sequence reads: CASINFPGTVSNQPQHF. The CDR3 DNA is TGTGCCAGCATTAACTTTCCCGGGACAGTTAGCAATCAGCCCCAGCATTTT.

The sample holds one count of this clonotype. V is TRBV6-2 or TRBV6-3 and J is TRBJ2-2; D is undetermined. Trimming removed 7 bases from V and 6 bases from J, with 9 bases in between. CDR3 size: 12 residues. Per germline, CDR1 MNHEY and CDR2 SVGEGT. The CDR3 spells CASITPPGELFF. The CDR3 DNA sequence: TGTGCCAGCATCACCCCCCCCGGGGAGCTGTTTTTT.

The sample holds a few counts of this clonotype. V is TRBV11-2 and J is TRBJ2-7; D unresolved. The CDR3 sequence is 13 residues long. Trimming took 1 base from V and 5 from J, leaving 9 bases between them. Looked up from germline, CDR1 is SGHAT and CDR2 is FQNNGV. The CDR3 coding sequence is TGTGCCAGCAGCTTAGCCCCCGAGGACGAGCAGTACTTC. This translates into CASSLAPEDEQYF. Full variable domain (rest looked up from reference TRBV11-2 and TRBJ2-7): EAGVAQSPRYKIIEKRQSVAFWCNPISGHATLYWYQQILGQGPKLLIQFQNNGVVDDSQLPKDRFSAERLKGVDSTLKIQPAKLEDSAVYLCASSLAPEDEQYFGPGTRLTVT.

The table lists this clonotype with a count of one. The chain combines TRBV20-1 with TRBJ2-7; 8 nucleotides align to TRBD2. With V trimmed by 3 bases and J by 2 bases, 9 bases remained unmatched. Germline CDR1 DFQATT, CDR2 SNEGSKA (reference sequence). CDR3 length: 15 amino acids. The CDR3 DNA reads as TGCAGTGCTAGTAAAAGACTAGCGAATACCTACGAGCAGTACTTC. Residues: CSASKRLANTYEQYF.

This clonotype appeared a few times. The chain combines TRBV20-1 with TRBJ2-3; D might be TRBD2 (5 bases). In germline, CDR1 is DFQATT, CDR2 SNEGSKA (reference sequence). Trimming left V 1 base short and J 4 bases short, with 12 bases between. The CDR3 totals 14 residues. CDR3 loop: CSARGTEVPDTQYF. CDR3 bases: TGCAGTGCTAGAGGGACGGAGGTCCCAGATACGCAGTATTTT.

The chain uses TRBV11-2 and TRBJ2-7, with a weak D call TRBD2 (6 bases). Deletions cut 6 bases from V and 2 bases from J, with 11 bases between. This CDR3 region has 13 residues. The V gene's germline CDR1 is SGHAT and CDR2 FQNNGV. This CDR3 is CASRGTETYEQYF. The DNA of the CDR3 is TGTGCCAGCAGAGGGACTGAGACCTACGAGCAGTACTTC.

This CDR3 is CASSSQGGRGYTF. Written as DNA, the CDR3 is TGTGCCAGCAGTTCACAGGGAGGAAGAGGCTACACCTTC. J is TRBJ1-2 and V is TRBV27, with D tentatively TRBD1 (6 bases). Deletions cut 4 bases from V and 8 bases from J, with 14 bases between. The CDR3 loop spans 13 amino acids. CDR1 MNHEY and CDR2 SMNVEV come from the germline V gene (reference sequence).

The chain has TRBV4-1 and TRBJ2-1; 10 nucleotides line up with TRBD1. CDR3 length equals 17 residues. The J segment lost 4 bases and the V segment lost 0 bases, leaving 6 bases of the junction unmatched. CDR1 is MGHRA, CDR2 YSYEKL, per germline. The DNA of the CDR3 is TGCGCCAGCAGCCAAGAAGGACCGGGACAGGGGTACAATGAGCAGTTCTTC. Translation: CASSQEGPGQGYNEQFF.

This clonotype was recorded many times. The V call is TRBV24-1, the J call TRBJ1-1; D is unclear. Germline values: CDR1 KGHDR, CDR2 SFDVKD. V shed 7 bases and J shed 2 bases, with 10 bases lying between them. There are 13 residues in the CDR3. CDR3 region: CATSNSPNTEAFF. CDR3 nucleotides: TGTGCCACCAGCAACAGCCCCAACACTGAAGCTTTCTTT.

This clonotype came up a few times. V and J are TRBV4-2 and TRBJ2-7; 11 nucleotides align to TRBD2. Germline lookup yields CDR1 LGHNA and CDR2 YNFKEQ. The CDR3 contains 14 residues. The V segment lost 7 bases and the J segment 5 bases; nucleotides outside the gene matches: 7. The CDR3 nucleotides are TGTGCCAGCACCCATACTAGCGGGAGTCACGAGCAGTACTTC. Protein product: CASTHTSGSHEQYF.

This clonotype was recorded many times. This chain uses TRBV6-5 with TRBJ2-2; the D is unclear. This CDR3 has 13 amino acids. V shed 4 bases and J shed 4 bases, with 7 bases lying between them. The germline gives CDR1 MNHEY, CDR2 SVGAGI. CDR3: CASSSRFTGELFF. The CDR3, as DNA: TGTGCCAGCAGTTCCCGATTCACCGGGGAGCTGTTTTTT.